This T cell receptor (beta chain) was captured in a study of cytomegalovirus exposure and HLA in healthy donors. Study-wide points: Clonal expansion was found to be greater in HLA-associated TCR beta chains than in equally common others in a later analysis. The study labeled approximately 150 TCR beta chains cytomegalovirus-associated.

Germline lookup yields CDR1 MDHEN and CDR2 SYDVKM. V was trimmed by 2 bases and J by 3 bases, leaving 6 bases between them. The CDR3 runs 13 residues. 13 Jbeta primers and 60 Vbeta primers were used for the PCR. Sequenced by immunoSEQ multiplex PCR; TCRdb stores in-frame clones only, minus some. The sample has roughly 55,000 clones, about 76% seen once; the top ten hold over 2.5%. Worth noting for this clone: No antigen is known for it.

Source material: PBMCs. The sequence was obtained from a female donor in good health and CMV-seronegative. This chain connects TRBV28 to TRBJ2-3; no firm D call. In DNA form, the CDR3 reads TGTGCCAGCAGTTTAGCCCGGACAGATACGCAGTATTTT. It translates to CASSLARTDTQYF.